Shown below are 18 T cell receptor beta chains from a single sample sequenced in a study of T cells after yellow fever vaccination. TCRdb fed the 5' RACE reads into MiXCR, producing one record per CDR3 protein. The sample lists over 110,000 distinct CDR3 sequences, roughly 8% seen once, with roughly 0.76% in the top ten. This material consisted of CD4+ T cells sorted from PBMCs, taken 5 days after the yellow fever booster vaccination. The receptor source for this set is a man younger than 40 who received the YFV17D yellow fever vaccine.

The table lists this clonotype with many counts. The chain has TRBV20-1 and TRBJ1-1; 7 positions agree with TRBD1. CDR1 is DFQATT and CDR2 is SNEGSKA in the germline V gene (reference sequence). V trimming: 4 bases; J trimming: 6 bases; junction bases outside the gene matches: 11. The CDR3 consists of 14 residues. This chain's CDR3 is CSAIRDSISPEAFF. Written as DNA, the CDR3 is TGCAGTGCTATTCGGGACAGCATTAGCCCTGAAGCTTTCTTT.

Remarks on this clonotype: A much larger clone differs by one base, so this may be a read error. The V and J genes are TRBV12-3 or TRBV12-4 and TRBJ2-1; D perhaps matches TRBD1 (6 bases). The CDR3 consists of 16 residues. This CDR3 is CASSPPGTPAYNQQFF. The DNA for the CDR3 is TGTGCCAGCAGTCCCCCCGGGACACCCGCCTACAATCAGCAGTTCTTC.

This clonotype showed up many times. The chain carries TRBV6-1 and TRBJ2-1; D gene ambiguous. Trimming pared 2 bases from V and 6 bases from J, leaving 11 bases between. CDR3 length: 14 residues. Germline CDR1 reads MNHNS; CDR2 reads SASEGT. The CDR3 sequence is CASSERANLNEQFF. The CDR3, as DNA: TGTGCCAGCAGTGAACGTGCCAATCTCAATGAGCAGTTCTTC.

There are many counts of this clonotype. The J gene is TRBJ2-7, the V gene TRBV20-1; TRBD1 matches at 11 bases. The junction had 12 bases not matched to a gene; V was cut back by 6 bases and J by 5 bases. The CDR3 length is 15 residues. The germline gives CDR1 DFQATT, CDR2 SNEGSKA (reference sequence). The CDR3 DNA follows: TGCAGTGCCATTAGAACGCCGGGACAGGGGGACGAGCAGTACTTC. This codes for CSAIRTPGQGDEQYF.

This clonotype was picked up many times. One end of the junction does not line up with germline, which may come from a read error. The chain carries TRBV5-1 and TRBJ2-5; D is ambiguous. The CDR3 length is 16 residues. CDR1 is SGHRS and CDR2 is YFSETQ in the germline V gene. CDR3 sequence (DNA): TGCGCCAGCAACTTGGGCCCCGCGGCATCCCAAGAGACCCAGTACTTC. Translation gives CASNLGPAASQETQYF.

The rearrangement uses TRBV5-1 and TRBJ2-5, with TRBD1 matching 7 bases. V lost 2 bases to trimming and J lost 5 bases; unmatched junction nucleotides: 9. Per germline, CDR1 SGHRS and CDR2 YFSETQ. The CDR3 has 15 residues. The CDR3 sequence: CASSFQGDIDETQYF. CDR3 DNA sequence: TGCGCCAGCAGCTTCCAGGGGGATATTGATGAGACCCAGTACTTC.

This clonotype was counted a few times. The chain couples TRBV2 to TRBJ2-7; no reliable D call. This CDR3 has 13 residues. Germline CDR1 and CDR2: SNHLY and FYNNEI. The V gene lost 10 bases and the J gene lost 5 bases, with 18 bases spanning the gap. The CDR3 loop reads CATTRSLSHEQYF. The CDR3 bases are TGTGCCACTACGAGATCCCTTAGCCACGAGCAGTACTTC. Full variable domain (remainder filled in from reference TRBV2 and TRBJ2-7): EPEVTQTPSHQVTQMGQEVILRCVPISNHLYFYWYRQILGQKVEFLVSFYNNEISEKSEIFDDQFSVERPDGSNFTLKIRSTKLEDSAMYFCATTRSLSHEQYFGPGTRLTVT.

This clonotype was recorded many times. The gene calls are TRBV3-1 and TRBJ1-1, with D perhaps matching TRBD1 (5 bases). The CDR3 runs to 13 residues. Trimming pared 0 bases from V and 8 bases from J, leaving 10 bases between. Germline V gene lookup returns CDR1 LGHDT and CDR2 YNNKEL (reference sequence). The CDR3 coding sequence is TGTGCCAGCAGCCAAGATTGGGCAGGGGAAGCTTTCTTT. This gives the protein CASSQDWAGEAFF.

The table lists this clonotype with many counts. V gene TRBV29-1 combines with J gene TRBJ1-1; 9 bases fit TRBD1. Germline assignment: CDR1 SQVTM and CDR2 ANQGSEA. There are 10 residues in the CDR3. V lost 7 bases and J lost 8; bases outside the gene matches: 2. This CDR3 reads CSAGTGEAFF. The CDR3 DNA reads TGCAGCGCCGGGACAGGGGAAGCTTTCTTT.

This clonotype was found many times. V usage is TRBV18 and J usage is TRBJ1-1; D is unresolved. Trimming shortened V by 0 bases and J by 3 bases, and 2 bases separated the two germline ends. The length of the CDR3 is 12 residues. Germline V lookup: CDR1 KGHSH, CDR2 LQKENI. CDR3 in amino acids: CASSPPDTEAFF. DNA for the CDR3: TGTGCCAGCTCACCACCGGACACTGAAGCTTTCTTT.

This clonotype came up many times. This chain joins TRBV5-6 and TRBJ2-7, with 14 bases aligning to TRBD2. V dropped 4 bases and J dropped 5; count of bases not matched to a gene: 14. The CDR3 has 18 amino acids. Germline CDR1 is SGHDT and CDR2 is YYEEEE. In DNA form, the CDR3 reads TGTGCCAGCAGCCTGACGGCTAGGACTAGCGGGAGGATCAACGAGCAGTACTTC. Translating gives CASSLTARTSGRINEQYF.

About this clonotype: A much larger clonotype is one base distant, so this may be a read error. CDR3 sequence (DNA): TGTGCCAGCAGCTTGGGGGGGGACAGTACTAATTCACCCCTCCACTTT. Its protein is CASSLGGDSTNSPLHF. This sequence joins TRBV5-4 and TRBJ1-6; TRBD1 matches 7 bases. The V segment lost 0 bases and the J segment 6 bases; nucleotides outside the gene matches: 6. This CDR3 spans 16 amino acids. In germline, CDR1 is SGHNT, CDR2 YYREEE (reference sequence).

The table lists this clonotype with a few counts. Written as DNA, the CDR3 is TGCAGTGCCACTCCTCGGGGAAGCGGGAGGCTGACAGATACGCAGTATTTT. Its protein product is CSATPRGSGRLTDTQYF. The chain links TRBV20-1 to TRBJ2-3; TRBD2 aligns across 9 bases. The J segment lost 3 bases and the V segment lost 6 bases, leaving 16 bases of the junction unmatched. Germline CDR1 DFQATT, CDR2 SNEGSKA (reference sequence). The CDR3 sequence is 17 residues long.

This clonotype has ten or more counts. The genes are TRBV6-2 or TRBV6-3 and TRBJ2-1, with 7 nucleotides matching TRBD2. The CDR3 runs 15 residues. Germline assignment: CDR1 MNHEY and CDR2 SVGEGT. The V segment lost 4 bases and the J segment 0 bases; nucleotides outside the gene matches: 3. The CDR3 here is CASSLQRGSYNEQFF. The CDR3 DNA follows: TGTGCCAGCAGTTTGCAGCGGGGCTCCTACAATGAGCAGTTCTTC.

This clonotype was counted at least ten times. The chain couples TRBV25-1 to TRBJ1-1, with a tentative D call TRBD1 (5 bases). The germline V and J ends were trimmed by 5 bases and 1 base, with 14 bases remaining between them. Germline V gene data show CDR1 as MGHDK and CDR2 as SYGVNS. The CDR3 contains 15 residues. The CDR3 DNA reads TGTGCCAGCAGTCGGCAGGCAGGGAGGAACACTGAAGCTTTCTTT. Encoded protein: CASSRQAGRNTEAFF.

This clonotype was seen ten or more times. The CDR3 DNA follows: TGCAGTGCTAGACTGACTAGCGGGAAAGTGCAGTTCTTC. It specifies CSARLTSGKVQFF. V and J are TRBV20-1 and TRBJ2-1, with 11 bases that match TRBD2. The CDR3 length is 13 residues. The V gene's germline CDR1 is DFQATT and CDR2 SNEGSKA (reference sequence). With 2 bases clipped from V and 12 bases from J, the junction kept 6 bases outside the gene matches.

The table lists this clonotype with many counts. The V gene is TRBV11-2, the J gene TRBJ1-1; D is ambiguous. Germline V gene lookup returns CDR1 SGHAT and CDR2 FQNNGV. V was trimmed by 0 bases and J by 1 base, leaving 6 bases between them. This CDR3 is 14 amino acids long. This CDR3 is CASSLERGNTEAFF. The CDR3 DNA reads as TGTGCCAGCAGCTTAGAACGCGGGAACACTGAAGCTTTCTTT.

The chain couples TRBV5-1 to TRBJ2-2, with D possibly TRBD1 on 5 matching bases. V lost 4 bases, J lost 3 bases, and 13 bases lay in between. The germline gives CDR1 SGHRS, CDR2 YFSETQ. This CDR3 is built from 15 residues. For the CDR3, the DNA is TGCGCCAGCAGCATTCAGGGTGGAGACACCGGGGAGCTGTTTTTT. Translated, it gives CASSIQGGDTGELFF.